A selection of T cell receptor beta chains follows, all from one sample in a study of shared clonotypes between healthy human individuals. The assay was immunoSEQ multiplex PCR, and TCRdb's table has in-frame clones only and misses some. This table holds about 800,000 clones, about 97% found once. Source material: naive CD8+ T cells sorted from blood. The receptors originated from a man aged 30 to 45 in good health. Each CDR3 is given with its conserved first and last residue. Fields, in order: clone size, V gene, D gene, J gene, CDR3 protein, CDR3 DNA. A D gene is named only where the DNA matches it firmly. Clone size is shown for a subset of rows, as once, few, many or a class of expanded clone.

abundance: -
v_gene: TRBV6-5
d_gene: -
j_gene: TRBJ2-1
CDR3aa: CASSYSVENYNEQFF
CDR3nt: TGTGCCAGCAGTTACTCTGTCGAAAACTACAATGAGCAGTTCTTC

abundance: -
v_gene: TRBV10-3
d_gene: -
j_gene: TRBJ2-7
CDR3aa: CAISESNTVHEQYF
CDR3nt: TGTGCCATCAGTGAGTCGAATACAGTCCACGAGCAGTACTTC

abundance: -
v_gene: TRBV25-1
d_gene: TRBD2
j_gene: TRBJ2-1
CDR3aa: CASSEYSGTSGAYNEQFF
CDR3nt: TGTGCCAGCAGTGAATATTCGGGGACTAGCGGGGCATACAATGAGCAGTTCTTC

abundance: -
v_gene: TRBV6-5
d_gene: -
j_gene: TRBJ1-1
CDR3aa: CASGSGDTEAFF
CDR3nt: TGTGCCAGCGGGAGCGGGGACACTGAAGCTTTCTTT

abundance: -
v_gene: TRBV11-2
d_gene: -
j_gene: TRBJ2-2
CDR3aa: CASSRLGIANTGELFF
CDR3nt: TGTGCCAGCAGCCGATTGGGAATTGCGAACACCGGGGAGCTGTTTTTT

abundance: -
v_gene: TRBV7-9
d_gene: TRBD1
j_gene: TRBJ1-1
CDR3aa: CASNINRGGNTEAFF
CDR3nt: TGTGCCAGCAACATAAACAGGGGGGGAAACACTGAAGCTTTCTTT

abundance: -
v_gene: TRBV5-5
d_gene: -
j_gene: TRBJ2-5
CDR3aa: CASSSRVSARETQYF
CDR3nt: TGTGCCAGCAGCTCTAGGGTATCCGCCAGAGAGACCCAGTACTTC

abundance: -
v_gene: TRBV9
d_gene: -
j_gene: TRBJ2-5
CDR3aa: CASSVYLPQETQYF
CDR3nt: TGTGCCAGCAGCGTATACCTACCTCAAGAGACCCAGTACTTC

abundance: -
v_gene: TRBV30
d_gene: TRBD1
j_gene: TRBJ1-4
CDR3aa: CAWSVIGTVNEKLFF
CDR3nt: TGTGCCTGGAGTGTCATCGGGACAGTTAATGAAAAACTGTTTTTT

abundance: -
v_gene: TRBV9
d_gene: -
j_gene: TRBJ2-2
CDR3aa: CASSVGDGTGELFF
CDR3nt: TGTGCCAGCAGCGTGGGGGACGGGACCGGGGAGCTGTTTTTT

abundance: -
v_gene: TRBV9
d_gene: -
j_gene: TRBJ1-3
CDR3aa: CASSPTGAQVGNTIYF
CDR3nt: TGTGCCAGCAGCCCTACCGGGGCTCAAGTAGGAAACACCATATATTTT

abundance: -
v_gene: TRBV10-3
d_gene: -
j_gene: TRBJ2-7
CDR3aa: CAISDLIGRTGYEQYF
CDR3nt: TGTGCCATCAGTGACCTGATCGGGAGGACAGGATACGAGCAGTACTTC

abundance: -
v_gene: TRBV7-2
d_gene: -
j_gene: TRBJ2-1
CDR3aa: CASSPLSGFPNEQFF
CDR3nt: TGTGCCAGCAGCCCACTCAGCGGCTTTCCAAATGAGCAGTTCTTC

abundance: once
v_gene: TRBV30
d_gene: TRBD1
j_gene: TRBJ1-2
CDR3aa: CAWSEGTGPHYGYTF
CDR3nt: TGTGCCTGGAGTGAGGGGACAGGCCCCCACTATGGCTACACCTTC

abundance: once
v_gene: TRBV9
d_gene: TRBD2
j_gene: TRBJ2-3
CDR3aa: CASSASGRYADTQYF
CDR3nt: TGTGCCAGCAGCGCTAGCGGGAGATACGCAGATACGCAGTATTTT

abundance: -
v_gene: TRBV7-9
d_gene: TRBD1
j_gene: TRBJ2-1
CDR3aa: CASSLEDRGYNEQFF
CDR3nt: TGTGCCAGCAGCTTAGAGGACAGGGGCTACAATGAGCAGTTCTTC

abundance: once
v_gene: TRBV2
d_gene: TRBD2
j_gene: TRBJ2-5
CDR3aa: CASRGTSGSLGETQYF
CDR3nt: TGTGCCAGCCGGGGGACTAGCGGGAGTTTGGGAGAGACCCAGTACTTC

abundance: -
v_gene: TRBV27
d_gene: TRBD1
j_gene: TRBJ2-7
CDR3aa: CASTGTGLYEQYF
CDR3nt: TGTGCCAGTACCGGGACAGGATTATACGAGCAGTACTTC

abundance: -
v_gene: TRBV7-9
d_gene: -
j_gene: TRBJ1-3
CDR3aa: CASSPDGDSGNTIYF
CDR3nt: TGTGCCAGCAGCCCGGACGGGGACTCTGGAAACACCATATATTTT

abundance: -
v_gene: TRBV6-1
d_gene: TRBD2
j_gene: TRBJ2-1
CDR3aa: CASSGLTSGISYNEQFF
CDR3nt: TGTGCCAGCAGTGGACTGACTAGCGGGATTTCCTACAATGAGCAGTTCTTC

abundance: once
v_gene: TRBV7-9
d_gene: -
j_gene: TRBJ1-1
CDR3aa: CASTLPDYTEAFF
CDR3nt: TGTGCCAGCACCCTTCCGGACTACACTGAAGCTTTCTTT

abundance: once
v_gene: TRBV27
d_gene: -
j_gene: TRBJ2-1
CDR3aa: CASSLGLRSEQFF
CDR3nt: TGTGCCAGCAGTTTAGGCCTCAGGAGTGAGCAGTTCTTC

abundance: -
v_gene: TRBV9
d_gene: -
j_gene: TRBJ2-2
CDR3aa: CASSVAYGKRGSGELFF
CDR3nt: TGTGCCAGCAGCGTAGCTTACGGAAAGAGGGGCTCCGGGGAGCTGTTTTTT

abundance: -
v_gene: TRBV4-3
d_gene: -
j_gene: TRBJ2-1
CDR3aa: CASSPGSASYNEQFF
CDR3nt: TGCGCCAGCAGCCCGGGGAGCGCATCCTACAATGAGCAGTTCTTC

abundance: -
v_gene: TRBV5-1
d_gene: -
j_gene: TRBJ2-7
CDR3aa: CASSWRRGSYEQYF
CDR3nt: TGCGCCAGCAGCTGGAGAAGGGGCTCCTACGAGCAGTACTTC

abundance: -
v_gene: TRBV18
d_gene: TRBD2
j_gene: TRBJ2-2
CDR3aa: CASSPGGDTGELFF
CDR3nt: TGTGCCAGCTCACCGGGAGGGGACACCGGGGAGCTGTTTTTT

abundance: once
v_gene: TRBV5-1
d_gene: -
j_gene: TRBJ2-7
CDR3aa: CASSIQGWEQYF
CDR3nt: TGCGCCAGCAGTATTCAGGGCTGGGAGCAGTACTTC

abundance: -
v_gene: TRBV7-9
d_gene: -
j_gene: TRBJ2-7
CDR3aa: CASSSRGEQSYEQYF
CDR3nt: TGTGCCAGCAGCTCCAGGGGGGAACAGTCCTACGAGCAGTACTTC

abundance: -
v_gene: TRBV14
d_gene: -
j_gene: TRBJ2-1
CDR3aa: CASSLIGLPNNEQFF
CDR3nt: TGTGCCAGCAGCCTAATAGGGCTACCGAACAATGAGCAGTTCTTC

abundance: -
v_gene: TRBV5-1
d_gene: -
j_gene: TRBJ2-1
CDR3aa: CASSEDYRQFF
CDR3nt: TGCGCCAGCAGCGAGGACTATCGGCAGTTCTTC

abundance: -
v_gene: TRBV5-1
d_gene: -
j_gene: TRBJ1-2
CDR3aa: CASSLAAGRGYTF
CDR3nt: TGCGCCAGCAGCTTGGCCGCAGGCCGGGGCTACACCTTC

abundance: -
v_gene: TRBV7-9
d_gene: TRBD1
j_gene: TRBJ1-2
CDR3aa: CASSPTGDYGYTF
CDR3nt: TGTGCCAGCAGCCCTACAGGGGACTATGGCTACACCTTC

abundance: -
v_gene: TRBV27
d_gene: TRBD2
j_gene: TRBJ2-3
CDR3aa: CASRRRAGPRTDTQYF
CDR3nt: TGTGCCAGCAGGCGACGAGCGGGACCCCGCACAGATACGCAGTATTTT

abundance: -
v_gene: TRBV27
d_gene: -
j_gene: TRBJ2-7
CDR3aa: CASSFGWSYEQYF
CDR3nt: TGTGCCAGCAGTTTCGGTTGGAGCTACGAGCAGTACTTC

abundance: -
v_gene: TRBV9
d_gene: TRBD2
j_gene: TRBJ2-1
CDR3aa: CASSPPGTRRDNEQFF
CDR3nt: TGTGCCAGCAGCCCTCCTGGGACTAGGAGAGACAATGAGCAGTTCTTC

abundance: -
v_gene: TRBV6-6
d_gene: -
j_gene: TRBJ2-7
CDR3aa: CASSYTQEALREQYF
CDR3nt: TGTGCCAGCAGTTATACGCAGGAGGCTCTTCGGGAGCAGTACTTC

abundance: once
v_gene: TRBV13
d_gene: -
j_gene: TRBJ2-7
CDR3aa: CASSHDGGGGHLYF
CDR3nt: TGTGCCAGCAGCCACGACGGGGGTGGGGGACACCTTTACTTC

abundance: -
v_gene: TRBV7-9
d_gene: -
j_gene: TRBJ2-3
CDR3aa: CASSLELPTQYF
CDR3nt: TGTGCCAGCAGCTTAGAGCTGCCGACGCAGTATTTT

abundance: -
v_gene: TRBV4-3
d_gene: -
j_gene: TRBJ2-1
CDR3aa: CASSQDQESYNEQFF
CDR3nt: TGCGCCAGCAGCCAAGACCAGGAATCCTACAATGAGCAGTTCTTC

abundance: -
v_gene: TRBV18
d_gene: -
j_gene: TRBJ1-1
CDR3aa: CASSPGSRSDTEAFF
CDR3nt: TGTGCCAGCTCACCGGGTTCAAGATCGGACACTGAAGCTTTCTTT

abundance: -
v_gene: TRBV27
d_gene: -
j_gene: TRBJ1-2
CDR3aa: CASSLVGSDYGYTF
CDR3nt: TGTGCCAGCAGTTTAGTTGGTTCTGACTATGGCTACACCTTC

abundance: -
v_gene: TRBV6-4
d_gene: -
j_gene: TRBJ1-5
CDR3aa: CASSEGDGQPQHF
CDR3nt: TGTGCCAGCAGTGAAGGTGATGGTCAGCCCCAGCATTTT

abundance: -
v_gene: TRBV13
d_gene: TRBD2
j_gene: TRBJ2-5
CDR3aa: CASSFTREGQQTQYF
CDR3nt: TGTGCCAGCAGCTTTACGCGGGAGGGCCAACAGACCCAGTACTTC

abundance: -
v_gene: TRBV5-1
d_gene: -
j_gene: TRBJ2-7
CDR3aa: CASSYTESSYEQYF
CDR3nt: TGCGCCAGCAGCTACACAGAGAGCTCCTACGAGCAGTACTTC

abundance: -
v_gene: TRBV7-9
d_gene: -
j_gene: TRBJ2-1
CDR3aa: CASSLGGPNEQFF
CDR3nt: TGTGCCAGCAGCTTGGGGGGTCCGAATGAGCAGTTCTTC

abundance: -
v_gene: TRBV23-1
d_gene: -
j_gene: TRBJ2-2
CDR3aa: CASRASGELFF
CDR3nt: TGCGCCAGCAGAGCCTCCGGGGAGCTGTTTTTT

abundance: -
v_gene: TRBV27
d_gene: TRBD1
j_gene: TRBJ1-1
CDR3aa: CASSLIKEGTGGTEAFF
CDR3nt: TGTGCCAGCAGTTTAATCAAGGAAGGGACAGGGGGCACTGAAGCTTTCTTT

abundance: -
v_gene: TRBV7-9
d_gene: -
j_gene: TRBJ2-4
CDR3aa: CASSGYSVKQYF
CDR3nt: TGTGCCAGCAGCGGATACAGTGTTAAACAGTACTTC

abundance: -
v_gene: TRBV27
d_gene: TRBD1
j_gene: TRBJ2-7
CDR3aa: CASSKPGQLYEQYF
CDR3nt: TGTGCCAGCAGTAAACCGGGACAGTTATACGAGCAGTACTTC

abundance: -
v_gene: TRBV11-3
d_gene: -
j_gene: TRBJ2-1
CDR3aa: CASSLSQQGYNEQFF
CDR3nt: TGTGCCAGCAGCTTATCGCAACAGGGCTACAATGAGCAGTTCTTC

abundance: -
v_gene: TRBV9
d_gene: -
j_gene: TRBJ1-2
CDR3aa: CASSVSPRRNGYTF
CDR3nt: TGTGCCAGCAGCGTCTCGCCCAGGCGCAATGGCTACACCTTC

abundance: -
v_gene: TRBV7-9
d_gene: TRBD1
j_gene: TRBJ2-7
CDR3aa: CASRDREDEQYF
CDR3nt: TGTGCCAGCCGGGACAGGGAGGACGAGCAGTACTTC